This is a list of T cell receptor beta chains from one sample in a study of blood T cell repertoires in COVID-19. Profiled with immunoSEQ multiplex PCR; TCRdb holds only in-frame clones, not every one. This sample yields just under 65,000 clones, of which roughly three quarters are seen a single time; 45% to 65% belongs to the top ten. The sequenced sample was peripheral blood. The receptor source for this set is a woman over 75 with acute or convalescent COVID-19. Each CDR3 is given with its conserved first and last residue. The order of the fields is D gene, V gene, J gene, clone size, CDR3 protein, CDR3 DNA. D genes are given only for firm matches. Some rows have no size entry. The others give once, few or many, or a class for an expanded clone.

d_call: -
v_call: TRBV5-8
j_call: TRBJ2-7
clone_size: -
cdr3_aa: CASSLPVSFLRYEQYF
cdr3_nt: TGTGCCAGCAGCCTTCCTGTATCGTTCCTCAGATACGAGCAGTACTTC

d_call: -
v_call: TRBV27
j_call: TRBJ2-1
clone_size: -
cdr3_aa: CASSLSPLSSYNEQFF
cdr3_nt: TGTGCCAGCAGTTTATCGCCTCTAAGCTCCTACAATGAGCAGTTCTTC

d_call: TRBD2
v_call: TRBV4-2
j_call: TRBJ2-1
clone_size: -
cdr3_aa: CASSQMALAGEFSKFF
cdr3_nt: TGTGCCAGCAGCCAAATGGCACTAGCGGGAGAATTTAGTAAGTTCTTC

d_call: -
v_call: TRBV6-4
j_call: TRBJ1-2
clone_size: -
cdr3_aa: CASSGRPFYGYTF
cdr3_nt: TGTGCCAGCAGTGGGCGGCCGTTCTATGGCTACACCTTC

d_call: -
v_call: TRBV3-1/TRBV3-2
j_call: TRBJ2-7
clone_size: -
cdr3_aa: CASSPPGVDEQYF
cdr3_nt: TGTGCCAGCAGCCCCCCGGGGGTGGACGAGCAGTACTTC

d_call: -
v_call: TRBV4-3
j_call: TRBJ1-6
clone_size: -
cdr3_aa: CASSRGNRVSNSPLHF
cdr3_nt: TGCGCCAGCAGCCGTGGGAACAGGGTTTCGAATTCACCCCTCCACTTT

d_call: TRBD1
v_call: TRBV6-5
j_call: TRBJ1-5
clone_size: -
cdr3_aa: CASSYSGTGGDPQHF
cdr3_nt: TGTGCCAGCAGTTACTCGGGGACAGGGGGCGATCCCCAGCATTTT

d_call: TRBD2
v_call: TRBV4-1
j_call: TRBJ2-4
clone_size: few
cdr3_aa: CASSQVLRGGDKNIQYF
cdr3_nt: TGCGCCAGCAGCCAAGTCCTGCGGGGAGGGGACAAAAACATTCAGTACTTC

d_call: TRBD1
v_call: TRBV2
j_call: TRBJ2-6
clone_size: -
cdr3_aa: CASSDTDRAPGANVLTF
cdr3_nt: TGTGCCAGCAGTGATACCGACAGGGCCCCTGGGGCCAACGTCCTGACTTTC

d_call: TRBD2
v_call: TRBV6-5
j_call: TRBJ2-3
clone_size: -
cdr3_aa: CASSRREGDTQYF
cdr3_nt: TGTGCCAGCAGTCGGCGGGAGGGGGATACGCAGTATTTT

d_call: -
v_call: TRBV11-2
j_call: TRBJ2-1
clone_size: -
cdr3_aa: CASSLVVLNEQFF
cdr3_nt: TGTGCCAGCAGCTTAGTAGTCTTAAATGAGCAGTTCTTC

d_call: TRBD2
v_call: TRBV24-1
j_call: TRBJ2-1
clone_size: -
cdr3_aa: CATSDLTSGSANEQFF
cdr3_nt: TGTGCCACCAGTGATTTAACTAGCGGGAGTGCCAATGAGCAGTTCTTC

d_call: TRBD2
v_call: TRBV10-2
j_call: TRBJ2-3
clone_size: -
cdr3_aa: CASTGTSGANSYTDTQYF
cdr3_nt: TGCGCCAGCACCGGGACTAGCGGGGCCAATTCTTACACAGATACGCAGTATTTT

d_call: -
v_call: TRBV9
j_call: TRBJ2-1
clone_size: -
cdr3_aa: CASSTAAGTGGYNEQFF
cdr3_nt: TGTGCCAGCAGCACCGCCGCAGGGACTGGGGGTTACAATGAGCAGTTCTTC

d_call: TRBD2
v_call: TRBV5-1
j_call: TRBJ2-1
clone_size: -
cdr3_aa: CASSLSLAGYEQFF
cdr3_nt: TGCGCCAGCAGCCTGAGCCTAGCGGGATATGAGCAGTTCTTC

d_call: TRBD2
v_call: TRBV7-2
j_call: TRBJ2-1
clone_size: few
cdr3_aa: CASSYQGTSGSSAAFF
cdr3_nt: TGTGCCAGCAGCTACCAGGGGACTAGCGGGAGTTCGGCGGCGTTCTTC

d_call: TRBD1
v_call: TRBV5-4
j_call: TRBJ1-2
clone_size: -
cdr3_aa: CASSWEDRGGGYTF
cdr3_nt: TGTGCCAGCAGCTGGGAAGACAGGGGAGGCGGCTACACCTTC

d_call: TRBD2
v_call: TRBV27
j_call: TRBJ2-1
clone_size: -
cdr3_aa: CASTVSGIAYNEQFF
cdr3_nt: TGTGCCAGCACCGTTAGCGGGATAGCTTACAATGAGCAGTTCTTC

d_call: -
v_call: TRBV4-1
j_call: TRBJ2-2
clone_size: -
cdr3_aa: CASSQDLLASYTGELFF
cdr3_nt: TGCGCCAGCAGCCAGGACTTACTAGCTTCGTACACCGGGGAGCTGTTTTTT

d_call: -
v_call: TRBV11-2
j_call: TRBJ2-7
clone_size: -
cdr3_aa: CASWRTVRTYEQYF
cdr3_nt: TGTGCCAGCTGGCGGACAGTCCGTACCTACGAGCAGTACTTC

d_call: TRBD1
v_call: TRBV5-3
j_call: TRBJ1-6
clone_size: -
cdr3_aa: CARSLERRHRDRGLNNSPLHF
cdr3_nt: TGTGCCAGAAGCTTGGAACGGCGTCACCGGGACAGAGGCCTCAATAATTCACCCCTCCACTTT

d_call: -
v_call: TRBV12-3/TRBV12-4
j_call: TRBJ2-3
clone_size: -
cdr3_aa: CASSFYTDTQYF
cdr3_nt: TGTGCCAGCAGTTTCTACACAGATACGCAGTATTTT

d_call: -
v_call: TRBV28
j_call: TRBJ2-1
clone_size: -
cdr3_aa: CASSFLLIQFF
cdr3_nt: TGTGCCAGCAGTTTCCTACTTATCCAATTCTTC

d_call: TRBD1
v_call: TRBV5-1
j_call: TRBJ1-1
clone_size: -
cdr3_aa: CASSPGSRTGKGTEAFF
cdr3_nt: TGCGCCAGCAGTCCGGGGTCCCGGACAGGCAAAGGCACTGAAGCTTTCTTT

d_call: TRBD1
v_call: TRBV2
j_call: TRBJ2-5
clone_size: -
cdr3_aa: CASKGDRGQFETQYF
cdr3_nt: TGTGCCAGCAAAGGGGACAGGGGGCAGTTCGAGACCCAGTACTTC

d_call: TRBD1
v_call: TRBV7-8
j_call: TRBJ1-3
clone_size: -
cdr3_aa: CASSSLGLAGGSGNTIYF
cdr3_nt: TGTGCCAGCAGCTCCCTGGGGTTGGCAGGGGGCTCTGGAAACACCATATATTTT

d_call: TRBD1
v_call: TRBV18
j_call: TRBJ2-7
clone_size: -
cdr3_aa: CASSPESTGGYEQYF
cdr3_nt: TGTGCCAGCTCACCCGAGAGCACAGGGGGCTACGAGCAGTACTTC

d_call: TRBD2
v_call: TRBV9
j_call: TRBJ2-1
clone_size: -
cdr3_aa: CASSEEVSGSSRDEQFF
cdr3_nt: TGTGCCAGCAGCGAAGAAGTTAGCGGGAGTTCTCGCGATGAGCAGTTCTTC

d_call: -
v_call: TRBV7-9
j_call: TRBJ1-2
clone_size: -
cdr3_aa: CASSRDASGYTF
cdr3_nt: TGTGCCAGCAGCCGCGATGCCTCTGGCTACACCTTC

d_call: TRBD1
v_call: TRBV5-1
j_call: TRBJ1-5
clone_size: few
cdr3_aa: CASSLGTGGEKPQHF
cdr3_nt: TGCGCCAGCAGCTTGGGGACAGGGGGCGAAAAGCCCCAGCATTTT

d_call: -
v_call: TRBV6-2/TRBV6-3
j_call: TRBJ1-2
clone_size: -
cdr3_aa: CASSYPGGGYTF
cdr3_nt: TGTGCCAGCAGTTACCCGGGAGGGGGCTACACCTTC

d_call: TRBD1
v_call: TRBV19
j_call: TRBJ2-5
clone_size: -
cdr3_aa: CASSFYDRETETQYF
cdr3_nt: TGTGCCAGTAGTTTCTATGACAGGGAAACAGAGACCCAGTACTTC

d_call: -
v_call: TRBV12-3/TRBV12-4
j_call: TRBJ1-1
clone_size: few
cdr3_aa: CASSRGTAEAFF
cdr3_nt: TGTGCCAGCAGCCGCGGGACGGCTGAAGCTTTCTTT

d_call: -
v_call: TRBV27
j_call: TRBJ1-2
clone_size: -
cdr3_aa: CASSLAPGGGYGYTF
cdr3_nt: TGTGCCAGCAGTTTAGCCCCAGGAGGAGGCTATGGCTACACCTTC

d_call: -
v_call: TRBV7-6
j_call: TRBJ2-1
clone_size: -
cdr3_aa: CASSLDPARAGEQFF
cdr3_nt: TGTGCCAGCAGCTTAGATCCGGCCAGGGCAGGTGAGCAGTTCTTC

d_call: -
v_call: TRBV7-9
j_call: TRBJ1-6
clone_size: -
cdr3_aa: CASSYRQAWGNSPLHF
cdr3_nt: TGTGCCAGCAGCTATCGACAGGCGTGGGGTAATTCACCCCTCCACTTT

d_call: -
v_call: TRBV15
j_call: TRBJ1-4
clone_size: once
cdr3_aa: CATSRVGGLGGKLFF
cdr3_nt: TGTGCCACCAGCAGAGTCGGGGGGCTGGGAGGAAAACTGTTTTTT

d_call: TRBD1
v_call: TRBV27
j_call: TRBJ1-2
clone_size: -
cdr3_aa: CASSPWTGGAYGYTF
cdr3_nt: TGTGCCAGCAGTCCCTGGACAGGGGGCGCGTATGGCTACACCTTC

d_call: TRBD2
v_call: TRBV15
j_call: TRBJ2-7
clone_size: few
cdr3_aa: CATSRGGSSGSPEQYF
cdr3_nt: TGTGCCACCAGCAGGGGTGGTAGTAGCGGGAGTCCCGAGCAGTACTTC

d_call: TRBD2
v_call: TRBV6-1
j_call: TRBJ2-7
clone_size: once
cdr3_aa: CASSDKGLAASYEQYF
cdr3_nt: TGTGCCAGCAGTGATAAGGGACTAGCGGCCTCCTACGAGCAGTACTTC

d_call: TRBD1
v_call: TRBV18
j_call: TRBJ1-6
clone_size: -
cdr3_aa: CASSPRTGVGDSPLHF
cdr3_nt: TGTGCCAGCTCACCGAGGACAGGGGTTGGGGATTCACCCCTCCACTTT

d_call: TRBD1
v_call: TRBV6-5
j_call: TRBJ1-6
clone_size: -
cdr3_aa: CASSLGGQGNSPLHF
cdr3_nt: TGTGCCAGCAGTTTAGGGGGACAGGGGAATTCACCCCTCCACTTT

d_call: -
v_call: TRBV27
j_call: TRBJ2-5
clone_size: -
cdr3_aa: CASSLWGERETQYF
cdr3_nt: TGTGCCAGCAGTTTATGGGGAGAGCGGGAGACCCAGTACTTC

d_call: -
v_call: TRBV30
j_call: TRBJ1-1
clone_size: -
cdr3_aa: CAWRGEDWTEAFF
cdr3_nt: TGTGCCTGGAGAGGTGAAGACTGGACTGAAGCTTTCTTT

d_call: -
v_call: TRBV7-6
j_call: TRBJ1-6
clone_size: -
cdr3_aa: CASSPQSGSYNSPLHF
cdr3_nt: TGTGCCAGCAGCCCTCAGTCGGGCTCCTATAATTCACCCCTCCACTTT

d_call: -
v_call: TRBV18
j_call: TRBJ1-3
clone_size: -
cdr3_aa: CASSRRTEVSGNTIYF
cdr3_nt: TGTGCCAGCTCACGGAGGACGGAGGTCTCTGGAAACACCATATATTTT

d_call: -
v_call: TRBV28
j_call: TRBJ2-1
clone_size: -
cdr3_aa: CASRGTGRYNEQFF
cdr3_nt: TGTGCCAGCAGGGGAACAGGGCGGTACAATGAGCAGTTCTTC

d_call: TRBD2
v_call: TRBV4-2
j_call: TRBJ2-3
clone_size: once
cdr3_aa: CASSSLGTSGASTDTQYF
cdr3_nt: TGTGCCAGCAGCTCCCTAGGGACTAGCGGGGCGAGCACAGATACGCAGTATTTT

d_call: TRBD2
v_call: TRBV11-2
j_call: TRBJ2-1
clone_size: -
cdr3_aa: CASSLEGLVYNEQFF
cdr3_nt: TGTGCCAGCAGCTTAGAGGGACTAGTTTACAATGAGCAGTTCTTC

d_call: -
v_call: TRBV6-2/TRBV6-3
j_call: TRBJ2-6
clone_size: -
cdr3_aa: CASSYGGFGANVLTF
cdr3_nt: TGTGCCAGCAGTTACGGAGGTTTTGGGGCCAACGTCCTGACTTTC

d_call: TRBD1
v_call: TRBV25-1
j_call: TRBJ1-2
clone_size: few
cdr3_aa: CASKDRGHGYTF
cdr3_nt: TGTGCCAGCAAAGACAGGGGGCATGGCTACACCTTC